The 6 T cell receptor beta chains given below trace back to one sample, sequenced in a study of blood T cell repertoires in COVID-19. Repertoires were generated with immunoSEQ multiplex PCR, while TCRdb's copy carries only in-frame clones and drops some. The sample contains roughly 430,000 clones, 70% to 90% of which appear only once. The sample comprised PBMCs or T cells enriched from blood (not recorded which). The receptor source for this set is a woman between 18 and 29 years old who had been exposed to COVID-19.

The chain is built from TRBV11-2 and TRBJ1-5; D unresolved. The CDR3 loop spans 13 amino acids. Trimming took off 2 bases at V and 3 bases at J, with 5 bases between the two ends. Germline assignment: CDR1 SGHAT and CDR2 FQNNGV. For the CDR3, the DNA is TGTGCCAGCAGCTTATGGGCCAATCAGCCCCAGCATTTT. Amino acid sequence: CASSLWANQPQHF.

The chain joins TRBV4-2 to TRBJ2-1, with D maybe TRBD1 (6 bases). The V gene's germline CDR1 is LGHNA and CDR2 YNFKEQ. This CDR3 spans 16 amino acids. Between the trimmed V and J ends, which lost 0 bases and 1 base, there was a span of 10 bases. The CDR3 DNA reads as TGTGCCAGCAGCCAAGAAGCAGGGGAGTCCTACAATGAGCAGTTCTTC. Translated, it gives CASSQEAGESYNEQFF.

The chain is built from TRBV5-1 and TRBJ1-2, with D maybe TRBD1 (5 bases). V was trimmed by 1 base and J by 1 base, leaving 17 bases between them. Germline values: CDR1 SGHRS, CDR2 YFSETQ. The length of the CDR3 is 17 residues. The CDR3 here is CASSLSVPGTFNYGYTF. The CDR3, as DNA: TGCGCCAGCAGCTTGTCAGTCCCGGGGACTTTTAACTATGGCTACACCTTC.

This chain connects TRBV29-1 to TRBJ2-2, with 7 positions matching TRBD2. Looked up from germline, CDR1 is SQVTM and CDR2 is ANQGSEA. The ends lost 2 bases at V and 6 bases at J; junction bases unmatched: 3. The CDR3 contains 13 residues. The CDR3 reads CSVEPGGPGELFF. In DNA form, the CDR3 reads TGCAGCGTTGAACCGGGAGGTCCCGGGGAGCTGTTTTTT.

This chain connects TRBV5-1 to TRBJ2-5; TRBD2 aligns across 7 bases. Trimming cost V 2 bases and J 1 base; bases outside gene matches: 2. CDR3 size: 14 residues. Germline V CDR1 and CDR2: SGHRS, YFSETQ. In nucleotides, the CDR3 is TGCGCCAGCAGCTTCGGGGGGACCCAAGAGACCCAGTACTTC. Its translation is CASSFGGTQETQYF.

The CDR3 here is CASSWGTESDNEQFF. For the CDR3, the DNA is TGCGCCAGCAGCTGGGGGACAGAATCCGACAATGAGCAGTTCTTC. The chain is built from TRBV5-1 and TRBJ2-1; 7 bases agree with TRBD1. V lost 3 bases and J lost 5; bases outside the gene matches: 8. The CDR3 is made up of 15 amino acids. The V gene's germline CDR1 is SGHRS and CDR2 YFSETQ.